The 13 T cell receptor beta chains reported below all come from one sample, sequenced in a study of blood T cell repertoires in COVID-19. Measured with immunoSEQ multiplex PCR; TCRdb has only the in-frame clones, and not every one. The table lists 300,000 or so clones, roughly 84% of them singletons. The sequencing sample was made of peripheral blood. The receptor source for this set is a man aged 50 or older with active or convalescent COVID-19.

This chain uses TRBV18 with TRBJ2-2; the match to TRBD1 covers 10 bases. CDR1 and CDR2 from the germline V gene are KGHSH and LQKENI. The CDR3 is 19 residues long. Trimming at V came to 3 bases and at J to 0 bases, leaving 10 bases not matched to a gene. The CDR3 coding sequence is TGTGCCAGCTCACCTAGGGACAGGGGTGTTATATCGAACACCGGGGAGCTGTTTTTT. Translated: CASSPRDRGVISNTGELFF.

This rearrangement joins TRBV11-1 to TRBJ1-2; D unclear. CDR3 size: 12 residues. The germline V and J ends were trimmed by 1 base and 6 bases, with 6 bases remaining between them. The V gene's germline CDR1 is SGHAT and CDR2 FQDESV (reference sequence). The CDR3 DNA sequence: TGTGCCAGCAGCTTAGGGGGAGATGGCTACACCTTC. As protein: CASSLGGDGYTF.

This chain links TRBV4-1 with TRBJ1-2; 12 nucleotides align to TRBD1. Germline loops: CDR1 MGHRA, CDR2 YSYEKL. Trimming at V came to 1 base and at J to 7 bases, leaving 4 bases not matched to a gene. CDR3 size: 15 residues. The CDR3 is CASSQVGQGASGYTF. The CDR3 nucleotides read TGCGCCAGCAGCCAAGTGGGACAGGGGGCGAGTGGCTACACCTTC.

This rearrangement joins TRBV7-3 to TRBJ2-3, with D tentatively TRBD2 (6 bases). Germline CDR1 is SGHTA and CDR2 is FQGTGA. The CDR3 is 15 residues long. V lost 0 bases and J 0 bases, leaving 7 bases between the germline ends. The CDR3, as DNA: TGTGCCAGCAGCTTAACGGGGACTAGCACAGATACGCAGTATTTT. This translates into CASSLTGTSTDTQYF.

This clone was seen just once. This rearrangement joins TRBV27 to TRBJ1-6; a weak D match, TRBD1 (6 bases). Germline assignment: CDR1 MNHEY and CDR2 SMNVEV (reference sequence). V was cut by 6 bases and J by 4 bases, with 16 bases left in between. The CDR3 totals 16 residues. As DNA, the CDR3 is TGTGCCAGCAGACCATCACAGGGCCATTATAATTCACCCCTCCACTTT. Amino acid sequence: CASRPSQGHYNSPLHF.

The chain is built from TRBV6-1 and TRBJ2-2; D may be TRBD2 (5 bases). This CDR3 has 14 residues. V was clipped by 2 bases and J by 6 bases, with 10 bases between them. Germline CDR1 MNHNS, CDR2 SASEGT. CDR3 protein: CASSESGRAGELFF. For the CDR3, the DNA is TGTGCCAGCAGTGAAAGCGGTAGGGCCGGGGAGCTGTTTTTT.

Concerning this clone itself: Other DNA sequences in the sample encode the same CDR3. The genes are TRBV5-1 and TRBJ1-4, with D possibly being TRBD1 (5 bases). The CDR3 has 14 amino acids. CDR1 is SGHRS and CDR2 is YFSETQ in the germline V gene. The V gene lost 1 base and the J gene lost 5 bases, with 9 bases spanning the gap. CDR3 region: CASSLQGSNEKLFF. The CDR3 coding sequence is TGCGCCAGCAGCTTGCAGGGATCGAATGAAAAACTGTTTTTT.

The chain employs TRBV28 and TRBJ1-2, with no clear D. The CDR3 length is 15 residues. Germline V gene lookup returns CDR1 MDHEN and CDR2 SYDVKM. Trimming cost V 5 bases and J 1 base, with 14 bases left between them. The CDR3, as DNA: TGTGCCAGCAGTGTAGCGCACTTAGATAACTATGGCTACACCTTC. Translated, it gives CASSVAHLDNYGYTF.

This clone showed up just once. The CDR3 coding sequence is TGTGCCAGCAGCGATGCGGGGCAGGGAGGGGAACTTGCAACTAATGAAAAACTGTTTTTT. Translating it yields CASSDAGQGGELATNEKLFF. V usage is TRBV7-8 and J usage is TRBJ1-4, with D maybe TRBD1 (5 bases). CDR3 length: 20 residues. CDR1 is SGHVS, CDR2 FQNEAQ, per germline. Trimming removed 5 bases from V and 0 bases from J, with 25 bases in between.

The chain employs TRBV24-1 and TRBJ2-2; 8 positions match TRBD1. V trimming: 5 bases; J trimming: 0 bases; junction bases outside the gene matches: 7. The CDR3 sequence is 17 residues long. Germline V CDR1 and CDR2: KGHDR, SFDVKD. The CDR3 sequence is CATSGRTGKANTGELFF. The CDR3 DNA reads TGTGCCACCAGTGGACGGACAGGGAAGGCGAACACCGGGGAGCTGTTTTTT.

This clone appeared a few times. The chain joins TRBV5-4 to TRBJ2-2, with 12 bases lining up with TRBD2. Germline CDR1 reads SGHNT; CDR2 reads YYREEE (reference sequence). The CDR3 contains 17 residues. V shed 0 bases, J shed 5 bases, and the junction held 5 bases outside the gene matches. Here the CDR3 reads CASSLGLAGVRTGELFF. The DNA of the CDR3 is TGTGCCAGCAGCTTGGGACTAGCGGGAGTAAGGACCGGGGAGCTGTTTTTT.

The table lists this clone with a count of one. For the CDR3, the DNA is TGTGCCAGCAGCTTGAACAGTAATGAAAAACTGTTTTTT. Translation gives CASSLNSNEKLFF. This chain connects TRBV5-6 to TRBJ1-4; D unresolved. CDR1 is SGHDT and CDR2 is YYEEEE in the germline V gene. V lost 1 base and J 4 bases, leaving 5 bases between the germline ends. This CDR3 is built from 13 residues. Full variable domain (remainder filled in from reference TRBV5-6 and TRBJ1-4): DAGVTQSPTHLIKTRGQQVTLRCSPKSGHDTVSWYQQALGQGPQFIFQYYEEEERQRGNFPDRFSGHQFPNYSSELNVNALLLGDSALYLCASSLNSNEKLFFGSGTQLSVL.

The V gene is TRBV4-2, the J gene TRBJ2-3; possibly TRBD1 for D (6 bases). CDR1 is LGHNA and CDR2 is YNFKEQ in the germline V gene. CDR3 length equals 15 residues. V lost 5 bases, J lost 1 base, and 13 bases lay in between. CDR3: CASSIGGLGTDTQYF. The CDR3 nucleotides read TGTGCCAGCAGCATAGGGGGTCTTGGCACAGATACGCAGTATTTT.